A single sample is the source of the 24 T cell receptor beta chains below, sequenced in a study of blood T cell repertoires in COVID-19. The assay was immunoSEQ multiplex PCR, and TCRdb's table has in-frame clones only and misses some. The profile shows 25,000 to 35,000 clones, roughly nine tenths of them singletons. The specimen was peripheral blood. Receptors were obtained from a human donor with acute or convalescent COVID-19. The donor label of this sample is uncertain.

The chain combines TRBV28 with TRBJ2-7; 8 bases are shared with TRBD1. The V and J ends lost 3 bases and 5 bases, in that order; junction bases with no gene match: 6. Germline V CDR1 and CDR2: MDHEN, SYDVKM. The CDR3 runs to 14 residues. The CDR3 DNA reads TGTGCCAGCAGTTTTTGGCAGGGGGCAAACGAGCAGTACGTC. Amino acid sequence: CASSFWQGANEQYV.

This chain joins TRBV6-1 and TRBJ2-2, with TRBD2 matching 14 bases. Germline values: CDR1 MNHNS, CDR2 SASEGT. The trim removed 1 base at V and 4 bases at J, leaving 2 bases unmatched. This CDR3 has 17 amino acids. The DNA of the CDR3 is TGTGCCAGCAGTGAAGAGGGACTAGCGGGGGTCACCGGGGAGCTGTTTTTT. Translated, it gives CASSEEGLAGVTGELFF.

The gene calls are TRBV2 and TRBJ2-3, with D possibly TRBD1 on 5 matching bases. This CDR3 spans 14 amino acids. Germline CDR1 and CDR2: SNHLY and FYNNEI. V gave up 7 bases and J gave up 1 base, with 12 bases separating them. The CDR3 sequence is CASTRAERTDTQYF. The CDR3 nucleotides read TGTGCCAGCACCAGGGCCGAACGCACAGATACGCAGTATTTT.

The chain links TRBV6-5 to TRBJ1-2; TRBD1 aligns across 9 bases. J was trimmed by 2 bases and V by 5 bases; bases with no gene match: 3. The CDR3 is made up of 14 amino acids. CDR1 MNHEY and CDR2 SVGAGI come from the germline V gene. The CDR3 is CASSTGTGNYGYTF. The CDR3, as DNA: TGTGCCAGCAGTACCGGGACAGGGAACTATGGCTACACCTTC.

About this clone: A read error may account for a junction end that differs from germline. The rearrangement joins TRBV19 to TRBJ2-1, with 11 positions matching TRBD2. This CDR3 region has 17 residues. The germline CDR1 and CDR2 sequences are LNHDA and SQIVND (reference sequence). This CDR3 reads CAIPTSGIRCAYSEQFF. In DNA form, the CDR3 reads TGTGCCATCCCGACTAGCGGGATACGGTGCGCCTACAGTGAGCAGTTCTTC.

The chain carries TRBV5-1 and TRBJ1-2; TRBD1 matches at 7 bases. CDR1 is SGHRS and CDR2 is YFSETQ in the germline V gene. The CDR3 covers 14 residues. V lost 3 bases, J lost 2 bases, and 4 bases stayed unmatched. The CDR3 protein is CASSSKQGNYGYTF. The CDR3 nucleotides read TGCGCCAGCAGCTCAAAACAGGGGAACTATGGCTACACCTTC.

This chain joins TRBV6-5 and TRBJ1-1, with D uncertain. The CDR3 covers 12 residues. Trimming left V 0 bases short and J 7 bases short, with 6 bases between. CDR1 and CDR2 (germline): MNHEY, SVGAGI. The CDR3 region is CASSYSRDEAFF. The CDR3 DNA reads TGTGCCAGCAGTTACTCGAGAGATGAAGCTTTCTTT.

The J gene is TRBJ2-7, the V gene TRBV7-9, with D maybe TRBD2 (6 bases). The V end was cut by 2 bases, the J end by 1 base, with 12 bases between. The germline V gene has CDR1 SEHNR and CDR2 FQNEAQ (reference sequence). The CDR3 consists of 15 residues. CDR3 loop: CASSLPGVVSYEQYF. DNA of the CDR3: TGTGCCAGCAGCTTACCGGGAGTAGTTTCCTACGAGCAGTACTTC. Variable domain in full (rest from reference TRBV7-9 and TRBJ2-7): DTGVSQNPRHKITKRGQNVTFRCDPISEHNRLYWYRQTLGQGPEFLTYFQNEAQLEKSRLLSDRFSAERPKGSFSTLEIQRTEQGDSAMYLCASSLPGVVSYEQYFGPGTRLTVT.

Judged by abundance, this clone is medium-sized. CDR3 sequence (DNA): TGTGCCAGCAGCTTAGAAAATAGCGGTCGTCCCTACGAGCAGTACTTC. Residues: CASSLENSGRPYEQYF. V gene TRBV7-9 combines with J gene TRBJ2-7, with D perhaps TRBD2 (6 bases). V lost 1 base, J lost 2 bases, and 15 bases lay in between. The germline CDR1 and CDR2 sequences are SEHNR and FQNEAQ (reference sequence). The CDR3 extends over 16 amino acids.

This chain connects TRBV7-9 to TRBJ2-1; D possibly corresponds to TRBD2 (6 bases). Trimming stripped 3 bases from V and 10 bases from J, with 16 bases between. This CDR3 spans 14 amino acids. The germline V gene encodes CDR1 SEHNR and CDR2 FQNEAQ (reference sequence). The CDR3: CASSFGDSRGEQFF. The DNA for the CDR3 is TGTGCCAGCAGCTTCGGGGACTCAAGAGGGGAGCAGTTCTTC.

V is TRBV5-1 and J is TRBJ1-2; possibly TRBD1 for D (5 bases). Germline V lookup: CDR1 SGHRS, CDR2 YFSETQ. There are 15 residues in the CDR3. The germline V and J ends were trimmed by 0 bases and 1 base, with 10 bases remaining between them. The CDR3 reads CASSLGIGVNYGYTF. DNA of the CDR3: TGCGCCAGCAGCTTGGGAATAGGGGTTAACTATGGCTACACCTTC.

The chain employs TRBV20-1 and TRBJ2-3; TRBD2 agrees at 8 bases. CDR1 DFQATT and CDR2 SNEGSKA come from the germline V gene (reference sequence). V was clipped by 5 bases and J by 15 bases; unmatched bases: 10. This CDR3 is 11 amino acids long. CDR3 sequence: CSAQDGTSYYF. The CDR3 DNA sequence: TGCAGTGCTCAAGACGGGACTAGTTATTATTTT.

V and J are TRBV6-1 and TRBJ2-7, with TRBD2 identical over 8 bases. Germline values: CDR1 MNHNS, CDR2 SASEGT. The length of the CDR3 is 12 residues. With V trimmed by 0 bases and J by 9 bases, 1 base remained unmatched. The CDR3 is CASSEATSGQYF. As DNA, the CDR3 is TGTGCCAGCAGTGAAGCTACTAGCGGGCAGTACTTC.

This chain connects TRBV11-2 to TRBJ2-7; 7 bases agree with TRBD1. CDR1 SGHAT and CDR2 FQNNGV come from the germline V gene. The trim removed 10 bases at V and 2 bases at J, leaving 5 bases unmatched. The CDR3 length is 12 residues. CDR3 region: CAITGVTYEQYF. CDR3 in DNA: TGTGCCATCACAGGGGTTACCTACGAGCAGTACTTC.

V and J are TRBV18 and TRBJ1-1, with a weak D call TRBD1 (6 bases). V was pared by 3 bases and J by 3 bases, with 14 bases between. The V gene's germline CDR1 is KGHSH and CDR2 LQKENI. This CDR3 comprises 15 residues. CDR3: CASSPAQGRDTEAFF. The CDR3 nucleotides read TGTGCCAGCTCACCTGCCCAGGGGCGCGACACTGAAGCTTTCTTT. The whole variable domain, remainder taken from reference TRBV18 and TRBJ1-1, is NAGVMQNPRHLVRRRGQEARLRCSPMKGHSHVYWYRQLPEEGLKFMVYLQKENIIDESGMPKERFSAEFPKEGPSILRIQQVVRGDSAAYFCASSPAQGRDTEAFFGQGTRLTVV.

The V call is TRBV4-1, the J call TRBJ2-5, with 8 bases aligning to TRBD1. Germline loops: CDR1 MGHRA, CDR2 YSYEKL. Trimming took 0 bases from V and 2 from J; bases not matched to a gene: 2. The CDR3 is made up of 15 amino acids. The CDR3 nucleotides read TGCGCCAGCAGCCAAGATGGACAGGGACAAGAGACCCAGTACTTC. It codes for CASSQDGQGQETQYF.

The gene calls are TRBV14 and TRBJ1-3; 7 bases agree with TRBD1. Trimming removed 1 base from V and 15 bases from J; junction bases left unmatched: 9. Germline lookup yields CDR1 SGHDN and CDR2 FVKESK. The CDR3 extends over 13 amino acids. DNA for the CDR3: TGTGCCAGCAGCCAAGTTCGCGGCAGGGGGAGATATTTT. Amino acids: CASSQVRGRGRYF. The variable domain in full, completed from reference TRBV14 and TRBJ1-3, reads EAGVTQFPSHSVIEKGQTVTLRCDPISGHDNLYWYRRVMGKEIKFLLHFVKESKQDESGMPNNRFLAERTGGTYSTLKVQPAELEDSGVYFCASSQVRGRGRYFGEGSWLTVV.

CDR3 DNA: TGTGCCATCAGTGTTCGGGGGGAGACCCAGTACTTC. Its protein is CAISVRGETQYF. The genes are TRBV10-3 and TRBJ2-5; possible D gene TRBD2, 6 bases. In germline, CDR1 is ENHRY, CDR2 SYGVKD. The V gene lost 4 bases and the J gene lost 5 bases, with 8 bases spanning the gap. CDR3 length equals 12 residues.

This chain joins TRBV5-1 and TRBJ2-5; 9 bases match TRBD2. Germline CDR1 SGHRS, CDR2 YFSETQ. The CDR3 sequence is 14 residues long. V shed 8 bases and J 5 bases; nucleotides not matched to a gene: 10. In DNA form, the CDR3 reads TGCGCCAGTCAAAGGCGGGAGGGCCAGGAGACCCAGTACTTC. Translated, it gives CASQRREGQETQYF.

The J gene is TRBJ2-2, the V gene TRBV21-1; the D segment call TRBD1 is taken from the table without a DNA check. TRBV21-1 is classified as a pseudogene. The CDR3 is 17 residues long. The CDR3 region has the DNA TGTGCCAGCAGCATCCCCGGGACAGCCTTTCTCACCGGGGAGCTGTTTTTT. Protein sequence: CASSIPGTAFLTGELFF.

The chain links TRBV29-1 to TRBJ1-4, with TRBD1 as a possible D gene (6 bases). The CDR3 spans 12 residues. The germline V gene has CDR1 SQVTM and CDR2 ANQGSEA. V dropped 4 bases and J dropped 5 bases, with 8 bases sitting between them. Here the CDR3 reads CSVGTENEKLFF. The CDR3 DNA follows: TGCAGCGTTGGGACAGAAAATGAAAAACTGTTTTTT.

The J gene is TRBJ2-2, the V gene TRBV3-1 (or the pseudogene TRBV3-2), with unresolved D. The V end lost 1 base, the J end lost 7 bases, and 13 bases lay between the germline ends. Germline V gives CDR1 LGHDT, CDR2 YNNKEL (reference sequence). The CDR3 totals 15 residues. CDR3: CASSQAVSRVGELFF. In nucleotides, the CDR3 is TGTGCCAGCAGCCAAGCTGTTAGTCGGGTCGGGGAGCTGTTTTTT.

J is TRBJ1-6 and V is TRBV19; D unresolved. CDR3 length: 17 amino acids. Trimming took off 1 base at V and 0 bases at J, with 10 bases between the two ends. Looked up from germline, CDR1 is LNHDA and CDR2 is SQIVND (reference sequence). The CDR3 is CASSIGSRSSYNSPLHF. The CDR3 DNA is TGTGCCAGTAGTATAGGGTCCCGGAGCTCCTATAATTCACCCCTCCACTTT.

This chain joins TRBV4-1 and TRBJ1-5, with D hard to call. This CDR3 has 15 residues. V shed 0 bases and J shed 7 bases, with 13 bases lying between them. Per the germline V gene, CDR1 is MGHRA and CDR2 is YSYEKL. The CDR3 is CASSQDMASLQPQHF. The CDR3 DNA is TGCGCCAGCAGCCAAGATATGGCTTCTCTCCAGCCCCAGCATTTT.